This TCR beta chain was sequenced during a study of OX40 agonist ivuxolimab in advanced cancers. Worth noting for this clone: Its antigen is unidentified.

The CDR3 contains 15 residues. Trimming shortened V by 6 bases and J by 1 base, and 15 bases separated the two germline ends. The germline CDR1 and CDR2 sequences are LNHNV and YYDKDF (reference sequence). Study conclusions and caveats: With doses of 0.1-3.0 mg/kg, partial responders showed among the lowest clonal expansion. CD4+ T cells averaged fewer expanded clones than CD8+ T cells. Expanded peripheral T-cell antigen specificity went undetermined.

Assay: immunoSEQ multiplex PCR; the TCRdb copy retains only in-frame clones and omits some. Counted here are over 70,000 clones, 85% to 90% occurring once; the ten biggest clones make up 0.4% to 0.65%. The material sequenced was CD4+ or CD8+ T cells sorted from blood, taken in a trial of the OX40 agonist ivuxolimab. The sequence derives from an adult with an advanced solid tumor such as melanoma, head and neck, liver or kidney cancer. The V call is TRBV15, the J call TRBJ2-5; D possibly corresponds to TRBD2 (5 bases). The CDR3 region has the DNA TGTGCCACCAGTCCTAGAGCGGAACCCCAAGAGACCCAGTACTTC. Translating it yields CATSPRAEPQETQYF.